This T cell receptor beta chain was sequenced during a study of blood T cells in healthy people across ages. PCR was performed a second time for roughly 7 to 11 cycles using a sample-barcoded 5' primer and a J-beta primer mix. Each cDNA molecule carried a tag from a template-switch adaptor that contained 12 random nucleotides. TCRdb fed the 5' RACE reads into MiXCR, producing one record per CDR3 protein. The table shows 800,000 to 950,000 distinct CDR3 sequences, with about 27% occurring only once. V lost 3 bases, J lost 10 bases, and 12 bases lay in between. Germline CDR1 KGHDR, CDR2 SFDVKD. CDR3 length: 13 amino acids. This clonotype was seen a handful of times. This sample also appeared in a second study, on T cells of mothers and their children. From that second work: Reads recorded for TCR beta CDR3 numbered over 9 million per mother and some 3.3 million per child.

Sequencing input: blood. The receptor was derived from a woman between 40 and 55 years old in good health. The V and J genes are TRBV24-1 and TRBJ2-1; perhaps TRBD2 as D (6 bases). Here the CDR3 reads CATSDILATEQFF. The DNA of the CDR3 is TGTGCCACCAGTGATATACTAGCAACGGAGCAGTTCTTC.